One and the same sample provided the 20 T cell receptor beta chains below, sequenced in a study of cytomegalovirus exposure and HLA in healthy donors. PCR employed 60 Vbeta and 13 Jbeta primers. The repertoire was sequenced with immunoSEQ multiplex PCR; TCRdb's copy has only in-frame clones and lacks some. The sample consists of roughly 84,000 clones, around 80% of them appearing once. The sample consisted of PBMCs. These receptors originate from a human donor in good health.

The V call is TRBV19, the J call TRBJ2-5, with D tentatively TRBD1 (6 bases). This CDR3 comprises 15 residues. Trimming removed 5 bases from V and 0 bases from J, with 13 bases in between. Germline V lookup: CDR1 LNHDA, CDR2 SQIVND (reference sequence). The CDR3 loop is CASSPTPGDQETQYF. The CDR3 region has the DNA TGTGCCAGTAGTCCTACCCCAGGGGACCAAGAGACCCAGTACTTC.

The rearrangement joins TRBV9 to TRBJ2-7; D is perhaps TRBD1 (5 bases). The CDR3 spans 15 residues. Per the germline V gene, CDR1 is SGDLS and CDR2 is YYNGEE. With 4 bases removed from V and 1 base from J, the gap between germline ends came to 15 bases. The CDR3 loop reads CASSPAMGPSYEQYF. DNA of the CDR3: TGTGCCAGCAGCCCAGCCATGGGGCCTTCCTACGAGCAGTACTTC.

The chain employs TRBV4-3 and TRBJ2-7; D may be TRBD2 (6 bases). CDR3 length equals 18 residues. Per the germline V gene, CDR1 is LGHNA and CDR2 is YSLEER. Trimming pared 0 bases from V and 0 bases from J, leaving 18 bases between. CDR3 sequence reads: CASSQDHTLGGYSYEQYF. The CDR3 DNA reads TGCGCCAGCAGCCAAGACCACACTTTAGGAGGGTACTCCTACGAGCAGTACTTC.

The chain employs TRBV15 and TRBJ2-7, with 7 bases fitting TRBD1. Trimming cost V 9 bases and J 2 bases; bases outside gene matches: 7. Germline CDR1 reads LNHNV; CDR2 reads YYDKDF (reference sequence). The CDR3 sequence is 13 residues long. As DNA, the CDR3 is TGTGCCACAAGTCCCGGGACAGCCTACGAGCAGTACTTC. Residues: CATSPGTAYEQYF.

The genes are TRBV10-3 and TRBJ1-2, with 7 bases aligning to TRBD1. The CDR3 loop spans 13 amino acids. V trimming: 8 bases; J trimming: 3 bases; junction bases outside the gene matches: 6. Per germline, CDR1 ENHRY and CDR2 SYGVKD. Here the CDR3 DNA reads TGTGCCATCGGGCCCGGGACAGACTATGGCTACACCTTC. Encoded protein: CAIGPGTDYGYTF.

This sequence joins TRBV9 and TRBJ2-1, with TRBD2 matching over 12 bases. The germline CDR1 and CDR2 sequences are SGDLS and YYNGEE. V lost 3 bases to trimming and J lost 5 bases; unmatched junction nucleotides: 6. The CDR3 sequence is 16 residues long. The CDR3 is CASSAPPSGGDNEQFF. CDR3 sequence (DNA): TGTGCCAGCAGCGCCCCCCCTAGCGGGGGGGACAATGAGCAGTTCTTC.

This clone has only a few counts. The chain employs TRBV19 and TRBJ1-1, with 7 nucleotides matching TRBD1. CDR3 length: 13 residues. The V and J ends lost 6 bases and 9 bases, in that order; junction bases with no gene match: 10. The germline gives CDR1 LNHDA, CDR2 SQIVND (reference sequence). CDR3 coding DNA: TGTGCCAGTAGCACACCGGAGGGGGCGCAAGCTTTCTTT. Encoded protein: CASSTPEGAQAFF. The full variable domain, completed using reference TRBV19 and TRBJ1-1, is DGGITQSPKYLFRKEGQNVTLSCEQNLNHDAMYWYRQDPGQGLRLIYYSQIVNDFQKGDIAEGYSVSREKKESFPLTVTSAQKNPTAFYLCASSTPEGAQAFFGQGTRLTVV.

This clone showed up just once. DNA of the CDR3: TGTGCCAGCAGTGGGGGCAGGGGCACCTACGAGCAGTACTTC. Amino acids: CASSGGRGTYEQYF. The chain couples TRBV6-1 to TRBJ2-7, with D possibly being TRBD1 (6 bases). This CDR3 comprises 14 residues. V was clipped by 4 bases and J by 2 bases, with 12 bases between them. In germline, CDR1 is MNHNS, CDR2 SASEGT.

This clone was detected once. This chain links TRBV4-1 with TRBJ1-3; D is unresolved. The CDR3 runs to 15 residues. Trimming left V 1 base short and J 0 bases short, with 7 bases between. CDR1 and CDR2 (germline): MGHRA, YSYEKL. In DNA, the CDR3 is TGCGCCAGCAGCCAAGTTATGCGCTCTGGAAACACCATATATTTT. As protein: CASSQVMRSGNTIYF.

This clone has more than one count but fewer than ten. The rearrangement links TRBV7-2 to TRBJ2-3, with 8 bases fitting TRBD2. CDR1 is SGHTA, CDR2 FQGNSA, per germline. The V gene end was trimmed by 5 bases and the J gene end by 5 bases; junction bases not matched to a gene: 9. The CDR3 loop spans 15 amino acids. The CDR3 nucleotides are TGTGCCAGCAGCCCCCCGGGAGCGGGGGTAGATACGCAGTATTTT. Translating it yields CASSPPGAGVDTQYF. Full variable domain (remainder filled in from reference TRBV7-2 and TRBJ2-3): GAGVSQSPSNKVTEKGKDVELRCDPISGHTALYWYRQSLGQGLEFLIYFQGNSAPDKSGLPSDRFSAERTGGSVSTLTIQRTQQEDSAVYLCASSPPGAGVDTQYFGPGTRLTVL.

V is TRBV7-7 and J is TRBJ2-7, with D hard to call. CDR1 is SSHAT, CDR2 FNYEAQ, per germline (reference sequence). The CDR3 is 13 residues long. V lost 1 base and J lost 3, with 7 bases in between. The CDR3 here is CASSLDSGYEQYF. The CDR3 DNA reads TGTGCCAGCAGCTTAGACTCCGGCTACGAGCAGTACTTC.

The rearrangement links TRBV10-2 to TRBJ2-3; 10 nucleotides line up with TRBD2. This CDR3 is built from 18 residues. Per germline, CDR1 WSHSY and CDR2 SAAADI. With 1 base clipped from V and 4 bases from J, the junction kept 11 bases outside the gene matches. The CDR3 sequence: CASSEWVAGGQSPDTQYF. The CDR3 nucleotides read TGCGCCAGCAGTGAGTGGGTAGCGGGGGGCCAATCCCCAGATACGCAGTATTTT.

This clone appeared a few times. The chain employs TRBV10-1 and TRBJ1-1; D is unresolved. V was cut by 2 bases and J by 0 bases, with 4 bases left in between. CDR1 WNHNN and CDR2 SYGVQD come from the germline V gene (reference sequence). CDR3 length: 13 amino acids. The CDR3 protein is CASSEQLNTEAFF. CDR3 nucleotides: TGCGCCAGCAGTGAGCAATTGAACACTGAAGCTTTCTTT.

The V call is TRBV11-3, the J call TRBJ2-3; TRBD1 matches 8 bases. The V gene's germline CDR1 is SGHNT and CDR2 YENEEA. The junction had 3 bases not matched to a gene; V was cut back by 4 bases and J by 3 bases. CDR3 length: 14 amino acids. The CDR3 is CASSYDRGTDTQYF. In DNA form, the CDR3 reads TGTGCCAGCAGCTACGACAGGGGTACAGATACGCAGTATTTT. The entire variable domain, with the rest obtained from reference TRBV11-3 and TRBJ2-3, is as follows: EAGVVQSPRYKIIEKKQPVAFWCNPISGHNTLYWYLQNLGQGPELLIRYENEEAVDDSQLPKDRFSAERLKGVDSTLKIQPAELGDSAVYLCASSYDRGTDTQYFGPGTRLTVL.

As to this clone: Being one base from a much bigger clone, this may be a read error. This specimen includes other DNA sequences encoding the same CDR3. This chain links TRBV5-8 with TRBJ1-1; TRBD1 matches at 8 bases. Trimming at V came to 2 bases and at J to 1 base, leaving 7 bases not matched to a gene. The V gene's germline CDR1 is SGHTS and CDR2 YDEGEE. This CDR3 has 16 amino acids. The CDR3 nucleotides read TGTGCCAGCAGCTTATTTGGACAGGGCGGGAACACTGAAGCTTTCTTT. Its translation is CASSLFGQGGNTEAFF.

This chain uses TRBV7-8 with TRBJ2-5; no clear D. The CDR3 runs to 12 residues. The germline gives CDR1 SGHVS, CDR2 FQNEAQ. V lost 4 bases to trimming and J lost 4 bases, with 7 bases between them. CDR3 DNA: TGTGCCAGCAGCTCAGGAAGAGAGACCCAGTACTTC. This encodes CASSSGRETQYF.

V and J are TRBV2 and TRBJ2-5; TRBD2 might be the D (6 bases). The length of the CDR3 is 15 residues. V dropped 0 bases and J dropped 5 bases, with 13 bases sitting between them. Per the germline V gene, CDR1 is SNHLY and CDR2 is FYNNEI. The CDR3 DNA reads as TGTGCCAGCAGTGAAGCTCCTGGGGGGAGGGAGACCCAGTACTTC. This sequence encodes CASSEAPGGRETQYF.

The chain's CDR3 is CASSQGGEGAFF. In nucleotides, the CDR3 is TGCGCCAGCAGCCAAGGCGGGGAAGGAGCTTTCTTT. The chain is built from TRBV4-3 and TRBJ1-1, with unresolved D. Germline-derived CDR1 and CDR2 are LGHNA and YSLEER. V dropped 1 base and J dropped 10 bases, with 10 bases sitting between them. This CDR3 spans 12 amino acids.

The chain combines TRBV19 with TRBJ1-2; TRBD1 aligns across 9 bases. Per the germline V gene, CDR1 is LNHDA and CDR2 is SQIVND (reference sequence). The V gene end was trimmed by 8 bases and the J gene end by 3 bases; junction bases not matched to a gene: 4. The CDR3 extends over 13 amino acids. The CDR3 loop reads CASQGDRDYGYTF. DNA of the CDR3: TGTGCCAGTCAAGGGGACAGGGACTATGGCTACACCTTC. Looking up the rest from reference TRBV19 and TRBJ1-2 gives the full variable domain: DGGITQSPKYLFRKEGQNVTLSCEQNLNHDAMYWYRQDPGQGLRLIYYSQIVNDFQKGDIAEGYSVSREKKESFPLTVTSAQKNPTAFYLCASQGDRDYGYTFGSGTRLTVV.

Only a few counts were recorded for this clone. The chain links TRBV5-1 to TRBJ1-3; no firm D call. CDR1 is SGHRS, CDR2 YFSETQ, per germline. Trimming removed 5 bases from V and 6 bases from J, with 15 bases in between. The CDR3 runs 14 residues. CDR3 sequence reads: CASRSDNLPNTIYF. Here the CDR3 DNA reads TGCGCCAGCAGATCTGACAACCTGCCAAACACCATATATTTT.